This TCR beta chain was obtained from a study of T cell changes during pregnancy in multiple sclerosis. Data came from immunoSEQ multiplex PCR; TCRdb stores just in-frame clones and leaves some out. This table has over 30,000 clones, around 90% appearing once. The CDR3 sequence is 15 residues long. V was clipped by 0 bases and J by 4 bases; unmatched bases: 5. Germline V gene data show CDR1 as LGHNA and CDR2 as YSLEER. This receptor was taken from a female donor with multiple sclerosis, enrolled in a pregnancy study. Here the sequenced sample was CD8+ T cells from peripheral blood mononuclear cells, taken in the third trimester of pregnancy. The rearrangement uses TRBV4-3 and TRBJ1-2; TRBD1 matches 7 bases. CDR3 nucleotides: TGCGCCAGCAGCCAAGATACAGGGGCTACCTATGGCTACACCTTC. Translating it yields CASSQDTGATYGYTF.